The subject of this entry is one T cell receptor (beta chain). This specimen comes from a study of control samples from healthy donors and cancer patients. This table comes from immunoSEQ multiplex PCR, and its TCRdb copy is limited to in-frame clones, with some not included. The data show more than 95,000 clones, 93% seen once. The V end was cut by 6 bases, the J end by 3 bases, with 13 bases between. CDR1 is SEHNR and CDR2 is FQNEAQ in the germline V gene (reference sequence). The CDR3 is 14 amino acids. The receptor was isolated from a man aged 30 to 45 in good health. Sequenced material: blood. V is TRBV7-9 and J is TRBJ2-3; tentatively, D is TRBD2 (5 bases). The CDR3: CASRGVGETDTQYF. The CDR3 region has the DNA TGTGCCAGCAGGGGAGTGGGCGAGACAGATACGCAGTATTTT.